This entry features one T cell receptor beta chain sequence. What it binds is not known. This specimen belongs to a study of T-cell memory formation after mild COVID-19. Study-wide points: CD4+ contracting clones lay mainly in CM and EM, CD8+ ones in EMRA. That cross-reactive memory joined was suggested by some responding clones appearing in pre-infection memory. Balance between CD4 and CD8 was seen in clones contracting day 15 to 85, and a CD4+ lean was seen in later expanders.

TCRdb passed the 5' RACE reads through MiXCR, listing each CDR3 protein once. The repertoire includes around 300,000 distinct CDR3 sequences, 13% to 15% of them detected once, and roughly 21% sits in the top ten. The V end lost 3 bases, the J end lost 1 base, and 15 bases lay between the germline ends. The CDR3 is 16 amino acids. Looked up from germline, CDR1 is DFQATT and CDR2 is SNEGSKA (reference sequence). The rearrangement uses TRBV20-1 and TRBJ2-2; D assignment may be TRBD1 or TRBD2 (6 bases each). The sequenced sample consisted of PBMCs or a T cell subset sorted from them (not recorded which). This receptor was taken from a man aged 18 to 35 who had mild COVID-19 (a few samples of this study predate the infection). Cell type and time point are not known. CDR3 in amino acids: CSARGGQGQNTGELFF. The CDR3 coding sequence is TGCAGTGCTAGGGGAGGTCAGGGGCAGAACACCGGGGAGCTGTTTTTT.